This entry describes one T cell receptor (beta chain). Its recognized antigen is unknown. Base quality data are lacking; no much larger clone is found one base away. The treatment or condition label on this specimen signifies: allogeneic hematopoietic cell transplantation with graft depleted of TCRalphabeta T cells and CD19 B cells. TCRalphabeta/CD19-depleted allogeneic hematopoietic cell grafts were given to the transplant recipients, all of whom were children. Preparation of the library involved PCR. The sequencing machine was an Illumina HiSeq 2500. TCR library preparation used molecular barcoding, with unique molecular identifiers applied to normalize quantification of the TCRbeta repertoire. Using fastp at Q25 and MiXCR, TCRdb reprocessed the public reads and kept productive beta chains. Entries that share a CDR3 protein sequence are merged under the most common genes and DNA. Counted in this sample were 530,000 or so distinct CDR3 sequences; more than 20% of them appeared once. About 35% of the sample is held by the ten biggest clonotypes.

The sample belongs to a study of T-cell reconstitution after alpha-beta-depleted transplantation in children (dated by TCRdb to 2016 to 2017). Looking at the study overall: Using TCR repertoire profiling, the study followed T-cell immune reconstitution in a quantitative way in children after TCRalphabeta/CD19-depleted allogeneic hematopoietic cell transplantation.

The CDR3 has 13 amino acids, counting the end cysteine and phenylalanine. Only CDR3 DNA remains: 39 bases, in frame from the first base. V lost 3 bases and J lost 6 bases; the stretch between them is 12 bases long. The germline V gene (reference sequence) gives CDR1 as DFQATT and CDR2 as SNEGSKA. The paper's findings and limits, for the study overall: About two months after transplant, the apparently early recovery of alphabetaT-cell counts reportedly depended on just several hundred clones that had expanded rapidly and came from non-depleted graft cells. The frequencies of hyperexpanded clones fell over the following months, and after one year, T-cell counts and TCRbeta diversity were mostly attributed to newly produced T cells. In some patients, the high TCRbeta diversity seen at day 60 was put down to recipient T cells and intrathymic progenitors that had survived conditioning.

The chain is made from TRBV20-1 and TRBJ2-4; TRBD1 is perhaps the D gene, given 6 matching bases. The TCR originated in a boy in the first two years of life with Wiskott-Aldrich syndrome, due to receive a stem cell transplant. Sequencing used PBMCs, obtained before TCRalphabeta/CD19-depleted stem cell transplant. The DNA is TGCAGTGCTAGTCAGGGGTTAGGAAACATTCAGTACTTC. This encodes CSASQGLGNIQYF.